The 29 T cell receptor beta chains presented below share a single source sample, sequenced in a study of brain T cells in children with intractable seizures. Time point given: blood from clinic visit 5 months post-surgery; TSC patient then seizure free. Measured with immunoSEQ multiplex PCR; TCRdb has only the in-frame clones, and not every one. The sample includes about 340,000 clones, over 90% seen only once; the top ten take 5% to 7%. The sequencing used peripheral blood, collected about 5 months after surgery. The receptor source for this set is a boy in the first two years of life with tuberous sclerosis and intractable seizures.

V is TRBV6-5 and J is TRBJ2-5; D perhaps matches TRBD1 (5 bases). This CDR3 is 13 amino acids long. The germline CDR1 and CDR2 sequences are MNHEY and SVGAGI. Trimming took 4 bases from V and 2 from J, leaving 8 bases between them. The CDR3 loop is CASSWTIQETQYF. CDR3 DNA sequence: TGTGCCAGCAGTTGGACAATTCAAGAGACCCAGTACTTC.

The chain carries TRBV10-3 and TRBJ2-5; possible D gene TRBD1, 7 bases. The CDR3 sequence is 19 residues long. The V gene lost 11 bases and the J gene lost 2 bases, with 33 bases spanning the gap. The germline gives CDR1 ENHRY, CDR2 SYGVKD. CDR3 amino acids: CAPHGGIADRANQQETQYF. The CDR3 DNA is TGTGCCCCACATGGGGGGATTGCCGACAGGGCTAATCAACAAGAGACCCAGTACTTC.

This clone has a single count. CDR3 bases: TGTGCCAGTCTAGCGGGGGGGTCTCGCCTCAATGAGCAGTTCTTC. Protein product: CASLAGGSRLNEQFF. The rearrangement uses TRBV19 and TRBJ2-1, with TRBD2 matching 12 bases. This CDR3 is 15 amino acids long. CDR1 and CDR2 (germline): LNHDA, SQIVND (reference sequence). J gave up 6 bases and V 8 bases, and 8 bases lay outside the gene matches.

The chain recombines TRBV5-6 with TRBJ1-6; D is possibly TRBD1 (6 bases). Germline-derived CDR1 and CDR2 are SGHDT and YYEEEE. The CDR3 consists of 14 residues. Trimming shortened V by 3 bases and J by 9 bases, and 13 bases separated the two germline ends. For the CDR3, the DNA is TGTGCCAGCAGCTGGGGGCCGGATTTTTCACCCCTCCACTTT. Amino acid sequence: CASSWGPDFSPLHF.

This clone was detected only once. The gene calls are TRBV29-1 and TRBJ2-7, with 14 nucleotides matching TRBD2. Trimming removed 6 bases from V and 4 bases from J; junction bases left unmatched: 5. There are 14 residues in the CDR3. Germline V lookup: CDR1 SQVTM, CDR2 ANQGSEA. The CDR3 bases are TGCAGCGTGGGGACTAGCGGGAGAGGGTACGAGCAGTACTTC. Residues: CSVGTSGRGYEQYF.

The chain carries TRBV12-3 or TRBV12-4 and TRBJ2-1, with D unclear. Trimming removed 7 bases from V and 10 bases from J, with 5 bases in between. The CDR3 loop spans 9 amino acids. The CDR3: CASTREQFF. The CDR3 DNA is TGTGCCAGCACCCGGGAGCAGTTCTTC.

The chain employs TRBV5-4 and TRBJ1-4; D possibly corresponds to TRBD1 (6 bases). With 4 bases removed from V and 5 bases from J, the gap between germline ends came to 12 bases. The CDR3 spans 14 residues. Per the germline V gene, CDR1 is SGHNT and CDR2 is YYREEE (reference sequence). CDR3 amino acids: CASSQGPRNEKLFF. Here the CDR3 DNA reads TGTGCCAGCAGCCAGGGGCCCCGAAATGAAAAACTGTTTTTT.

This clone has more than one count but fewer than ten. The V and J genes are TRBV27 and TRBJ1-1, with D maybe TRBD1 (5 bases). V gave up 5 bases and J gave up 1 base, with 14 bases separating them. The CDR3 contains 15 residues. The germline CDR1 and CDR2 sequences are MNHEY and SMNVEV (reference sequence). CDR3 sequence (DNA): TGTGCCAGCAGTCCCTCGGACAAAAAGAACACTGAAGCTTTCTTT. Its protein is CASSPSDKKNTEAFF.

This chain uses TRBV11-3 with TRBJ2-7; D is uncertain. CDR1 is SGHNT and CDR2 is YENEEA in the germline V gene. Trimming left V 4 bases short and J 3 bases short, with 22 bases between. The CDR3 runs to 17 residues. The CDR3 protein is CASSSILRFGGNYEQYF. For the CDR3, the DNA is TGTGCCAGCAGCTCAATTTTGAGGTTTGGCGGTAACTACGAGCAGTACTTC.

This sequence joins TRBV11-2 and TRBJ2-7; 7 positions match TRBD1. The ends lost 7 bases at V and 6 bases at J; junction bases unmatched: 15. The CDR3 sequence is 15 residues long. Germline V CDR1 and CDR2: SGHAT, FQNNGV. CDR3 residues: CASTHSGTVIPEQYF. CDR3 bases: TGTGCCAGCACCCATTCCGGGACAGTAATTCCCGAGCAGTACTTC.

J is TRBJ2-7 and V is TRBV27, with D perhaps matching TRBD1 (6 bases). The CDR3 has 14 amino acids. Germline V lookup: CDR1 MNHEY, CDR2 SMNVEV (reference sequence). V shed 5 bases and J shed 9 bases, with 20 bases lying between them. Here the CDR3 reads CASSPGTKPLGQYF. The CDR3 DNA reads TGTGCCAGCAGTCCCGGGACAAAACCCTTAGGGCAGTACTTC.

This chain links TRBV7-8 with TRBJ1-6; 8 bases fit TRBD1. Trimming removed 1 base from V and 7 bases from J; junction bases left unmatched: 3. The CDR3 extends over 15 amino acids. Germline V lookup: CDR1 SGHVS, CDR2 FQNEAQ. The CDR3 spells CASSLEGQVNSPLHF. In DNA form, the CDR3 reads TGTGCCAGCAGCTTAGAGGGACAGGTCAATTCACCCCTCCACTTT. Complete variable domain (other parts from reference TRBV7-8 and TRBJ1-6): GAGVSQSPRYKVAKRGQDVALRCDPISGHVSLFWYQQALGQGPEFLTYFQNEAQLDKSGLPSDRFFAERPEGSVSTLKIQRTQQEDSAVYLCASSLEGQVNSPLHFGNGTRLTVT.

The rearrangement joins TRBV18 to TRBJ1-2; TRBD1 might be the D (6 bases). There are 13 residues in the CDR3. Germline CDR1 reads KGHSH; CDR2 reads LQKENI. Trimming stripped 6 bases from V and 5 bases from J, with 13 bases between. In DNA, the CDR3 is TGTGCCAGCTCGCCCGGACAGAGTTATGGCTACACCTTC. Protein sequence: CASSPGQSYGYTF.

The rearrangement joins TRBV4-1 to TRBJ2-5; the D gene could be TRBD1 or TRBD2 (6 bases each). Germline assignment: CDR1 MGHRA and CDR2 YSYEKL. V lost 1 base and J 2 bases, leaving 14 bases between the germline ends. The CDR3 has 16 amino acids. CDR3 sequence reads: CASSQVYGGGQETQYF. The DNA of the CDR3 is TGCGCCAGCAGCCAAGTATACGGGGGCGGGCAAGAGACCCAGTACTTC.

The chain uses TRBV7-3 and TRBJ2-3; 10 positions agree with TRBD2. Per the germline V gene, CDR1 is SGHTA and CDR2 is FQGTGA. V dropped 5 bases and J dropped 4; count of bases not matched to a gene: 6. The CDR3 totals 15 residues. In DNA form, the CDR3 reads TGTGCCAGCAGCCTCAGCGGGGGGGCGGCAGATACGCAGTATTTT. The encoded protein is CASSLSGGAADTQYF.

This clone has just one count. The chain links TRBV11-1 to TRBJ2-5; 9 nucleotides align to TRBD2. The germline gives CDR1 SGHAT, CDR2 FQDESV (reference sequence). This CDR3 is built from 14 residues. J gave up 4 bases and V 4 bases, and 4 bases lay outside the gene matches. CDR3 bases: TGTGCCAGCAGCTATGATAGCGGGGGAGAGACCCAGTACTTC. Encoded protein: CASSYDSGGETQYF.

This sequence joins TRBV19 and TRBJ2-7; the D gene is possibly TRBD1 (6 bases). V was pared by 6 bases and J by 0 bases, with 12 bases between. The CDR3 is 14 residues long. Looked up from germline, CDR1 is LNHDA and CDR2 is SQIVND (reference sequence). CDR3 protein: CASSDRDISYEQYF. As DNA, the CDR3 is TGTGCCAGTAGCGATCGGGACATCTCCTACGAGCAGTACTTC.

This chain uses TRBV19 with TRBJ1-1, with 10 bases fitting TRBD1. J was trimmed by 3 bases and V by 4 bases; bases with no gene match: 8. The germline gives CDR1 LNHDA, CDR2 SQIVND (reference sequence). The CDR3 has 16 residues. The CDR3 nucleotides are TGTGCCAGTAGTACTCCGGACAGGGGGAGGTACACTGAAGCTTTCTTT. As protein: CASSTPDRGRYTEAFF.

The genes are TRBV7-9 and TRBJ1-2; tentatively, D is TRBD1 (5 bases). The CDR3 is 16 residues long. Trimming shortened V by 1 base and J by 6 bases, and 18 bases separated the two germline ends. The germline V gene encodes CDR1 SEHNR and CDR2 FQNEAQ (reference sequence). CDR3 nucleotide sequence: TGTGCCAGCAGCTTAGGAGGGACTCATTTGGCGAATGGCTACACCTTC. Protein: CASSLGGTHLANGYTF.

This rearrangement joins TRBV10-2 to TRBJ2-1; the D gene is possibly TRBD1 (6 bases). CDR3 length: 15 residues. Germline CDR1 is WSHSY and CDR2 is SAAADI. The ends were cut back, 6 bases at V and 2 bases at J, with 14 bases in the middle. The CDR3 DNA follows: TGCGCCAGCAGGGAATCCGGGACACCCTACAATGAGCAGTTCTTC. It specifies CASRESGTPYNEQFF.

For the CDR3, the DNA is TGTGCCAGCTCACCTAGCGGGAGTCTCGCAGATACGCAGTATTTT. Encoded protein: CASSPSGSLADTQYF. This chain joins TRBV18 and TRBJ2-3, with 9 bases that match TRBD2. V lost 3 bases and J lost 4; bases outside the gene matches: 5. This CDR3 comprises 15 residues. Per germline, CDR1 KGHSH and CDR2 LQKENI.

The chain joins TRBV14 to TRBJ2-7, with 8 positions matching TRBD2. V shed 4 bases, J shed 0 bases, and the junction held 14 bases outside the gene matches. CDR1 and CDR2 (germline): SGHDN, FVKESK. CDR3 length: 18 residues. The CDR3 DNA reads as TGTGCCAGCAGCCTCGGCCTAGCGGGTAAATTCAGCTCCTACGAGCAGTACTTC. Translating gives CASSLGLAGKFSSYEQYF.

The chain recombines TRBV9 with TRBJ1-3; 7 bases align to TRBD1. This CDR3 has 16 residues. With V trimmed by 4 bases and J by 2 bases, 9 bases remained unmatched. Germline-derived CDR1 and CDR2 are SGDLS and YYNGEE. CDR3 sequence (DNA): TGTGCCAGCAGCCAACGACAGGGTTGGGCTGGAAACACCATATATTTT. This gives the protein CASSQRQGWAGNTIYF.

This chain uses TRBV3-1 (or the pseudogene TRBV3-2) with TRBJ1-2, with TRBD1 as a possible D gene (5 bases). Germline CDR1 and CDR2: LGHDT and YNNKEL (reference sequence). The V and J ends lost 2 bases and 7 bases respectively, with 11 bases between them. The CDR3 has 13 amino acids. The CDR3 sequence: CASSQRGGVGYTF. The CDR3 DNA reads TGTGCCAGCAGCCAACGGGGGGGGGTTGGCTACACCTTC.

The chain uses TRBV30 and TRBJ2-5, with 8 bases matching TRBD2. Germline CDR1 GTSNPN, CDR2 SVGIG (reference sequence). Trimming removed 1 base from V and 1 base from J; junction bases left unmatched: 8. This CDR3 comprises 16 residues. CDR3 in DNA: TGTGCCTGGAGTGCGGGACTAGAGGGGCTCCAAGAGACCCAGTACTTC. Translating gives CAWSAGLEGLQETQYF.

This CDR3 reads CASSLWAAGNTIYF. CDR3 coding DNA: TGTGCCAGCAGCTTATGGGCAGCTGGAAACACCATATATTTT. The rearrangement uses TRBV7-6 and TRBJ1-3; no reliable D call. CDR3 length: 14 amino acids. The germline CDR1 and CDR2 sequences are SGHVS and FNYEAQ. Between the trimmed V and J ends, which lost 2 bases and 2 bases, there was a span of 7 bases. Supplemented by reference TRBV7-6 and TRBJ1-3, the full variable domain reads GAGVSQSPRYKVTKRGQDVALRCDPISGHVSLYWYRQALGQGPEFLTYFNYEAQQDKSGLPNDRFSAERPEGSISTLTIQRTEQRDSAMYRCASSLWAAGNTIYFGEGSWLTVV.

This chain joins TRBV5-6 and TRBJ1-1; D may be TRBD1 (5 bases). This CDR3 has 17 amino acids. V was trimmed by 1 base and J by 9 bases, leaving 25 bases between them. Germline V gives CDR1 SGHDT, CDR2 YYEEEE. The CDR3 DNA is TGTGCCAGCAGCTTGTCATCAGGGTGGGGGACCAAGGATAAAGCTTTCTTT. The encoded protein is CASSLSSGWGTKDKAFF.

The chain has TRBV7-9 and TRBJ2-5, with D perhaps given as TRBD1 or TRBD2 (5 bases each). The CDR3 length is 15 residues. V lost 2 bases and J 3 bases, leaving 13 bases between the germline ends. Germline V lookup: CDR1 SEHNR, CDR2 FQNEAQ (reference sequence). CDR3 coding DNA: TGTGCCAGCAGCTTATCGGGACCAGCAGAAGAGACCCAGTACTTC. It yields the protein CASSLSGPAEETQYF. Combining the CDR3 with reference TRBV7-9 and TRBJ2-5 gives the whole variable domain DTGVSQNPRHKITKRGQNVTFRCDPISEHNRLYWYRQTLGQGPEFLTYFQNEAQLEKSRLLSDRFSAERPKGSFSTLEIQRTEQGDSAMYLCASSLSGPAEETQYFGPGTRLLVL.

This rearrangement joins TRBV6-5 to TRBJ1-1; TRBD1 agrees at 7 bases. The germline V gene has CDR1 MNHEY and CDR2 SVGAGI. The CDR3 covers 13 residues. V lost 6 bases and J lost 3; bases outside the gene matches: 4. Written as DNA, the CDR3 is TGTGCCAGCAGGACAGGGTTCCACACTGAAGCTTTCTTT. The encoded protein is CASRTGFHTEAFF.